This entry lists 22 T cell receptor beta chains sequenced from one sample in a study of cytomegalovirus exposure and HLA in healthy donors. Clones were sequenced by immunoSEQ multiplex PCR, and TCRdb holds only the in-frame ones, with some missing. The table lists over 150,000 clones, roughly 86% of them singletons. The sequencing sample was made of PBMCs. These receptors were obtained from a woman aged 18-35 years in good health and CMV-seropositive.

V is TRBV19 and J is TRBJ1-1; D remains unclear. The CDR3 spans 15 residues. In germline, CDR1 is LNHDA, CDR2 SQIVND (reference sequence). Trimming left V 5 bases short and J 4 bases short, with 17 bases between. CDR3 region: CASSRLYWGGTEAFF. Here the CDR3 DNA reads TGTGCCAGTAGTCGACTGTACTGGGGAGGCACTGAAGCTTTCTTT.

The CDR3 DNA reads as TGCGCCAGCAGCTCCGGACAGAATCAGCCCCAGCATTTT. Translated, it gives CASSSGQNQPQHF. The rearrangement uses TRBV5-1 and TRBJ1-5, with a tentative D call TRBD1 (6 bases). Trimming took off 3 bases at V and 4 bases at J, with 8 bases between the two ends. The germline gives CDR1 SGHRS, CDR2 YFSETQ. The CDR3 is made up of 13 amino acids.

The chain employs TRBV22-1 and TRBJ1-3. TRBV22-1 is annotated as a pseudogene. This CDR3 contains 16 residues. The CDR3: CPGSALGGSSGNTIYF. In nucleotides, the CDR3 is TGTCCTGGGAGCGCACTCGGGGGGAGCTCTGGAAACACCATATATTTT.

The chain couples TRBV28 to TRBJ1-5, with D unclear. Germline CDR1 reads MDHEN; CDR2 reads SYDVKM. The CDR3 runs 12 residues. The ends were cut back, 2 bases at V and 6 bases at J, with 5 bases in the middle. The CDR3 sequence is CASSLGGQPQHF. The CDR3 nucleotides read TGTGCCAGCAGTTTAGGAGGTCAGCCCCAGCATTTT.

The V and J genes are TRBV7-9 and TRBJ1-4; 9 bases are shared with TRBD1. V dropped 5 bases and J dropped 0; count of bases not matched to a gene: 10. CDR1 and CDR2 from the germline V gene are SEHNR and FQNEAQ (reference sequence). The CDR3 length is 18 residues. CDR3 loop: CASSGGTGIGATNEKLFF. The CDR3 DNA sequence: TGTGCCAGCAGCGGGGGGACAGGGATCGGCGCAACTAATGAAAAACTGTTTTTT.

The rearrangement joins TRBV18 to TRBJ1-3; possible D gene TRBD1, 6 bases. This CDR3 spans 13 amino acids. Trimming took off 3 bases at V and 6 bases at J, with 9 bases between the two ends. The germline CDR1 and CDR2 sequences are KGHSH and LQKENI. CDR3 sequence: CASSPNRENTIYF. In DNA, the CDR3 is TGTGCCAGCTCACCTAACAGGGAAAACACCATATATTTT.

V usage is TRBV30 and J usage is TRBJ2-7; unclear D gene. Trimming took 0 bases from V and 3 from J, leaving 3 bases between them. This CDR3 is 11 amino acids long. Per germline, CDR1 GTSNPN and CDR2 SVGIG (reference sequence). In nucleotides, the CDR3 is TGTGCCTGGAGTGTACTCTACGAGCAGTACTTC. Translating it yields CAWSVLYEQYF. The full variable domain, rest sourced from reference TRBV30 and TRBJ2-7, is SQTIHQWPATLVQPVGSPLSLECTVEGTSNPNLYWYRQAAGRGLQLLFYSVGIGQISSEVPQNLSASRPQDRQFILSSKKLLLSDSGFYLCAWSVLYEQYFGPGTRLTVT.

This clone is a singleton in its sample. V usage is TRBV9 and J usage is TRBJ2-7; 11 bases are a match to TRBD1. The germline CDR1 and CDR2 sequences are SGDLS and YYNGEE. J lost 5 bases, V lost 0 bases, and 1 base had no gene match. The CDR3 has 14 residues. The chain's CDR3 is CASSVGTGGDEQYF. The CDR3 DNA follows: TGTGCCAGCAGCGTAGGGACAGGGGGCGACGAGCAGTACTTC.

The chain carries TRBV7-9 and TRBJ1-3; a weak D match, TRBD1 (5 bases). CDR3 length: 17 amino acids. Germline CDR1 reads SEHNR; CDR2 reads FQNEAQ (reference sequence). The ends were cut back, 0 bases at V and 0 bases at J, with 12 bases in the middle. The CDR3 nucleotides read TGTGCCAGCAGCTTAGCGGAAGGGGCTCCCTCTGGAAACACCATATATTTT. It translates to CASSLAEGAPSGNTIYF.

J is TRBJ2-7 and V is TRBV30; no clear D. Germline-derived CDR1 and CDR2 are GTSNPN and SVGIG (reference sequence). Trimming left V 2 bases short and J 4 bases short, with 6 bases between. The CDR3 is 11 residues long. CDR3 in DNA: TGTGCCTGGAGTCTCTTGTACGAGCAGTACTTC. It encodes CAWSLLYEQYF.

The chain recombines TRBV25-1 with TRBJ2-1, with 7 bases fitting TRBD2. V trimming: 6 bases; J trimming: 7 bases; junction bases outside the gene matches: 9. The CDR3 covers 14 residues. The germline V gene encodes CDR1 MGHDK and CDR2 SYGVNS. CDR3 residues: CASSSGLLKNEQFF. Here the CDR3 DNA reads TGTGCCAGCAGCTCGGGACTATTAAAGAATGAGCAGTTCTTC.

The rearrangement joins TRBV27 to TRBJ2-7; tentative D call: TRBD2 (5 bases). The CDR3 extends over 15 amino acids. The germline gives CDR1 MNHEY, CDR2 SMNVEV (reference sequence). V was pared by 0 bases and J by 4 bases, with 13 bases between. The CDR3 reads CASSLSSGPGYEQYF. The CDR3 DNA follows: TGTGCCAGCAGTTTATCGAGTGGCCCGGGATACGAGCAGTACTTC.

The chain is built from TRBV7-2 and TRBJ2-7, with 10 positions matching TRBD2. The CDR3 spans 16 residues. V shed 4 bases, J shed 1 base, and the junction held 7 bases outside the gene matches. Germline lookup yields CDR1 SGHTA and CDR2 FQGNSA. CDR3 nucleotide sequence: TGTGCCAGCAGCTCATTGGGACTAGCGAGTTCCTACGAGCAGTACTTC. As protein: CASSSLGLASSYEQYF.

This chain connects TRBV12-5 to TRBJ1-5; possible D gene TRBD1, 5 bases. The CDR3 contains 15 residues. V dropped 0 bases and J dropped 7 bases, with 13 bases sitting between them. Germline CDR1 and CDR2: LGHNT and FRNRAP. The CDR3 DNA reads TGTGCTAGTGGTTTGGTATCGGGCAGGGAACAGCCCCAGCATTTT. Translating it yields CASGLVSGREQPQHF.

The chain recombines TRBV9 with TRBJ1-5; D not resolved. Germline V CDR1 and CDR2: SGDLS, YYNGEE. The V end was cut by 0 bases, the J end by 6 bases, with 10 bases between. The CDR3 length is 14 residues. CDR3 in DNA: TGTGCCAGCAGCGTAGGGAGAGGCGGTCAGCCCCAGCATTTT. This sequence encodes CASSVGRGGQPQHF.

V gene TRBV7-2 combines with J gene TRBJ2-5; possible D gene TRBD2, 6 bases. The CDR3 has 14 residues. The V and J ends lost 1 base and 1 base respectively, with 7 bases between them. Germline CDR1 and CDR2: SGHTA and FQGNSA. The DNA for the CDR3 is TGTGCCAGCAGCTTAGGCGGGACCCAAGAGACCCAGTACTTC. Encoded protein: CASSLGGTQETQYF.

This clone has just one count. The V and J genes are TRBV11-3 and TRBJ2-7; maybe TRBD1 (5 bases). Trimming pared 5 bases from V and 4 bases from J, leaving 15 bases between. CDR1 and CDR2 (germline): SGHNT, YENEEA. The CDR3 loop spans 14 amino acids. The CDR3: CASSGRQSSYEQYF. CDR3 coding DNA: TGTGCCAGCAGCGGTCGACAGTCTTCTTACGAGCAGTACTTC.

The chain joins TRBV7-9 to TRBJ2-7, with 8 bases fitting TRBD1. The length of the CDR3 is 16 residues. With V trimmed by 8 bases and J by 0 bases, 12 bases remained unmatched. The germline V gene has CDR1 SEHNR and CDR2 FQNEAQ (reference sequence). This chain's CDR3 is CASADQGARSSYEQYF. The DNA of the CDR3 is TGTGCCAGCGCTGACCAGGGGGCGCGGAGCTCCTACGAGCAGTACTTC.

This chain joins TRBV5-1 and TRBJ1-4; tentative D call: TRBD1 (5 bases). Between the trimmed V and J ends, which lost 0 bases and 4 bases, there was a span of 7 bases. The CDR3 is 14 amino acids. Germline loops: CDR1 SGHRS, CDR2 YFSETQ. CDR3 residues: CASSLEQGNEKLFF. CDR3 nucleotides: TGCGCCAGCAGCTTGGAGCAGGGTAATGAAAAACTGTTTTTT.

This chain links TRBV30 with TRBJ2-5; 8 bases map to TRBD2. Germline CDR1 and CDR2: GTSNPN and SVGIG (reference sequence). This CDR3 is 12 amino acids long. The J segment lost 5 bases and the V segment lost 1 base, leaving 0 bases of the junction unmatched. In nucleotides, the CDR3 is TGTGCCTGGAGTGGCGGGAGGGAGACCCAGTACTTC. It is translated as CAWSGGRETQYF.

The CDR3 nucleotides are TGCGCCAGCAGTGAGTCTCCCAGGTACACTGAAGCTTTCTTT. Its protein is CASSESPRYTEAFF. The chain is built from TRBV10-2 and TRBJ1-1; no reliable D call. The V gene lost 0 bases and the J gene lost 3 bases, with 8 bases spanning the gap. The CDR3 covers 14 residues. In germline, CDR1 is WSHSY, CDR2 SAAADI.

The chain recombines TRBV5-1 with TRBJ2-2; D perhaps matches TRBD2 (5 bases). The CDR3 is 14 amino acids. The germline gives CDR1 SGHRS, CDR2 YFSETQ. V was clipped by 4 bases and J by 2 bases, with 9 bases between them. As DNA, the CDR3 is TGCGCCAGCAGCCTTCGGGGAAACACCGGGGAGCTGTTTTTT. Encoded protein: CASSLRGNTGELFF.